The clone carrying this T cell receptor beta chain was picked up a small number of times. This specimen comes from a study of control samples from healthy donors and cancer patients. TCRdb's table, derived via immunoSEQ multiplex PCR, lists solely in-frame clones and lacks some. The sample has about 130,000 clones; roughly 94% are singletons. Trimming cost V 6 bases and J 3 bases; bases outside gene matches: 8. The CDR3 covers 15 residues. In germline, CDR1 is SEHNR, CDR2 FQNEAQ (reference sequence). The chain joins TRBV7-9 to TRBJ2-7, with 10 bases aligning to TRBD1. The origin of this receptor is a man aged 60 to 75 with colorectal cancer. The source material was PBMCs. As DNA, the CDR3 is TGTGCCAGCAGTTACCAGACAGGGGGCTTCTACGAGCAGTACTTC. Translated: CASSYQTGGFYEQYF.